This entry lists 5 T cell receptor beta chains sequenced from one sample in a study of blood T cell repertoires in COVID-19 (dated by TCRdb to 2020 to 2022). Libraries were built with the immunoSEQ multiplex PCR assay. The table comes from immuneACCESS by way of TCRdb, which keeps in-frame sequences with V and J called. Part of the clones is missing from these tables; in studies checked, under half for an unresolved V gene and the rest for unknown reasons. Across this sample there are approximately 330,000 clones, with roughly 87% seen only once. The ten largest account for 7.5% to 10% of the sample. The sequencing input was peripheral blood. Receptors originate from a man under 40 with COVID-19, enrolled during active disease.

The genes are TRBV5-1 and TRBJ2-1; 10 bases align to TRBD2. The CDR3 extends over 15 amino acids. Trimming cost V 2 bases and J 6 bases; bases outside gene matches: 5. Germline CDR1 reads SGHRS; CDR2 reads YFSETQ. Written as DNA, the CDR3 is TGCGCCAGCAGCTTTAGCGGGGGGCGATCCAATGAGCAGTTCTTC. Encoded protein: CASSFSGGRSNEQFF.

J is TRBJ1-1 and V is TRBV6-5, with a tentative D call TRBD1 (5 bases). The CDR3 totals 15 residues. Germline values: CDR1 MNHEY, CDR2 SVGAGI. With 2 bases removed from V and 8 bases from J, the gap between germline ends came to 18 bases. The CDR3 coding sequence is TGTGCCAGCAGTTACCCCGAAGGGGTCAAAAAAGAAGCTTTCTTT. Its protein product is CASSYPEGVKKEAFF.

V and J are TRBV5-6 and TRBJ1-1; D is unresolved. V was shortened by 4 bases and J by 1 base, with 11 bases between the two germline ends. There are 14 residues in the CDR3. Germline V lookup: CDR1 SGHDT, CDR2 YYEEEE. The CDR3 DNA sequence: TGTGCCAGCAGCCGGTGGGCAGCGAACACTGAAGCTTTCTTT. Protein: CASSRWAANTEAFF.

The chain carries TRBV7-9 and TRBJ2-7; TRBD1 aligns across 7 bases. With 1 base clipped from V and 0 bases from J, the junction kept 3 bases outside the gene matches. The V gene's germline CDR1 is SEHNR and CDR2 FQNEAQ (reference sequence). This CDR3 comprises 15 residues. The CDR3: CASSLEGQDSYEQYF. The CDR3 nucleotides read TGTGCCAGCAGCTTAGAAGGACAGGACTCCTACGAGCAGTACTTC.

This clone was observed once. This chain joins TRBV5-6 and TRBJ2-7; D uncertain. Germline V gene data show CDR1 as SGHDT and CDR2 as YYEEEE. The CDR3 has 12 residues. V shed 4 bases and J shed 1 base, with 6 bases lying between them. CDR3 sequence (DNA): TGTGCCAGCAGCGGGCAGTCCTACGAGCAGTACTTC. Protein product: CASSGQSYEQYF. Drawing the rest from reference TRBV5-6 and TRBJ2-7, the complete variable domain is DAGVTQSPTHLIKTRGQQVTLRCSPKSGHDTVSWYQQALGQGPQFIFQYYEEEERQRGNFPDRFSGHQFPNYSSELNVNALLLGDSALYLCASSGQSYEQYFGPGTRLTVT.